This T cell receptor beta chain was obtained from a study of T cell therapy after organ transplantation. General observations from the study: Minimal repertoire change after therapy followed marked pretherapy expansions in nonresponders.

CDR1 is LNHNV, CDR2 YYDKDF, per germline (reference sequence). The CDR3 has 13 amino acids. V was cut by 9 bases and J by 2 bases, with 14 bases left in between. Sequencing used immunoSEQ multiplex PCR; TCRdb keeps in-frame clones, though not all of them. The sample shows around 50,000 clones, 94% of them seen only once. On this clone itself: Its antigen remains unidentified.

The sample was CD8+ T cells from blood, taken before autologous CMV-specific T cell therapy. The receptor comes from a human patient who had received a solid organ transplant and had CMV disease. The V gene is TRBV15, the J gene TRBJ2-7; D unclear. CDR3 nucleotides: TGTGCCACGTCGCTTACCCAAACCTACGAGCAGTACTTC. Residues: CATSLTQTYEQYF.